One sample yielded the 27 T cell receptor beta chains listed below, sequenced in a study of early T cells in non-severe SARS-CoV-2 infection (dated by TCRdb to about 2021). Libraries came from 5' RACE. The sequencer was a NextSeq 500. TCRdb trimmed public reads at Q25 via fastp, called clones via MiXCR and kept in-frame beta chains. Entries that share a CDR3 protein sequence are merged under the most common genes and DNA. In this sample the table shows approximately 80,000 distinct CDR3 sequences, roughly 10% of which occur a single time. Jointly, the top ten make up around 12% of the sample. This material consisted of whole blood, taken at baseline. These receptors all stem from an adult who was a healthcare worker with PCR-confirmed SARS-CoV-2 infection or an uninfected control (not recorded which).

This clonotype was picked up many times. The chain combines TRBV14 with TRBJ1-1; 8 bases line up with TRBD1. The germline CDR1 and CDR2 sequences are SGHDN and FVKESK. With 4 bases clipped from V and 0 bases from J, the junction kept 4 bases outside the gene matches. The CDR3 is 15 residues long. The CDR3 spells CASSRGDRMNTEAFF. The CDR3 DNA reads TGTGCCAGCAGCCGAGGGGACAGGATGAACACTGAAGCTTTCTTT.

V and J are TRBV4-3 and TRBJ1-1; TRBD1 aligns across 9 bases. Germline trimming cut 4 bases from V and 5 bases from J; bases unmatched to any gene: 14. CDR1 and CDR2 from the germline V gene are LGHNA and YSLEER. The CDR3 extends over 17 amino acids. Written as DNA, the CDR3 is TGCGCCAGCAGCCGCACCGGGACAGGGTTTGTGGGGACTGAAGCTTTCTTT. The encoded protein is CASSRTGTGFVGTEAFF.

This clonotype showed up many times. CDR3 sequence reads: CASSLDRAHEQYF. For the CDR3, the DNA is TGCGCCAGCAGCTTGGATAGGGCCCACGAGCAGTACTTC. This sequence joins TRBV5-1 and TRBJ2-7; D call uncertain. The CDR3 contains 13 residues. Germline V lookup: CDR1 SGHRS, CDR2 YFSETQ. Trimming left V 0 bases short and J 5 bases short, with 9 bases between.

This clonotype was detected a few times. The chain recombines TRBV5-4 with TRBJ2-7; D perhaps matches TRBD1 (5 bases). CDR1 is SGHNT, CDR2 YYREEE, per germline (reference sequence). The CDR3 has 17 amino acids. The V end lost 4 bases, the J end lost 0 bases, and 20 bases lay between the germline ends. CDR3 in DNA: TGTGCCAGCAGCCCAGGGTTATTGCGGACGTACTCCTACGAGCAGTACTTC. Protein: CASSPGLLRTYSYEQYF.

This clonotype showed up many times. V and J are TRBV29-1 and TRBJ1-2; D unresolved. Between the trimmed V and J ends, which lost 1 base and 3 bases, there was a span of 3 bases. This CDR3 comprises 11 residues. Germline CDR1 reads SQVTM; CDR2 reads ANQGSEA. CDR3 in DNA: TGCAGCGTTGAAGGGGACTATGGCTACACCTTC. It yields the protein CSVEGDYGYTF.

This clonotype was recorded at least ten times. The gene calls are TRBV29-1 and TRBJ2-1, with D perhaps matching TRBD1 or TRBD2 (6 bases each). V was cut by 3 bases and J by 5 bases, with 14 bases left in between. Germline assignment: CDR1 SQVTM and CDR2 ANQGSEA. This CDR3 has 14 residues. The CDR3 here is CSVDDPGAHNEQFF. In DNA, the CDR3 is TGCAGCGTTGATGATCCGGGGGCTCACAATGAGCAGTTCTTC.

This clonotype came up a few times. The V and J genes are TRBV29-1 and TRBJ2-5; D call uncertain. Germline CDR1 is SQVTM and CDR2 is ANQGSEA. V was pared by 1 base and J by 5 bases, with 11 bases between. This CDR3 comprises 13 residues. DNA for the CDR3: TGCAGCGTTGAAGCGCCCTCACCCGAGACCCAGTACTTC. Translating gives CSVEAPSPETQYF.

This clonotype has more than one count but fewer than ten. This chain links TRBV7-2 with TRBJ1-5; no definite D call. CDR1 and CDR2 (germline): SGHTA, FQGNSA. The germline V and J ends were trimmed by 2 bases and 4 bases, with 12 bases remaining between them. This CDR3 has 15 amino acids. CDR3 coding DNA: TGTGCCAGCAGCTTATTCAACGGAGGTAATCAGCCCCAGCATTTT. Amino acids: CASSLFNGGNQPQHF.

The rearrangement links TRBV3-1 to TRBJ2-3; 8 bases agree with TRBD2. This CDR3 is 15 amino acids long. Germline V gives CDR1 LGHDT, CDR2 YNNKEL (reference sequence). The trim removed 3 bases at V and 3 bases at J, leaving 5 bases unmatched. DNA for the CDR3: TGTGCCAGCAGCCAGGTCTTAGCGGGGACAGATACGCAGTATTTT. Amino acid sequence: CASSQVLAGTDTQYF.

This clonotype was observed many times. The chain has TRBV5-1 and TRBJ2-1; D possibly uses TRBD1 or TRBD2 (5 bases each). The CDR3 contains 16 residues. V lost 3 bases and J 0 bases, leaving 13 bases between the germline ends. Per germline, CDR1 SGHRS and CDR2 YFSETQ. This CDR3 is CASSYHWGSSYNEQFF. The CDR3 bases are TGCGCCAGCAGCTACCACTGGGGGAGCTCCTACAATGAGCAGTTCTTC.

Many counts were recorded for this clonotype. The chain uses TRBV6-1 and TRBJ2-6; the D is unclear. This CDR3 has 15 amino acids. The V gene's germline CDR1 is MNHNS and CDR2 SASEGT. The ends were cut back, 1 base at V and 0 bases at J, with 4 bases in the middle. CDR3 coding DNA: TGTGCCAGCAGTGAAGGAGCCTCTGGGGCCAACGTCCTGACTTTC. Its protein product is CASSEGASGANVLTF.

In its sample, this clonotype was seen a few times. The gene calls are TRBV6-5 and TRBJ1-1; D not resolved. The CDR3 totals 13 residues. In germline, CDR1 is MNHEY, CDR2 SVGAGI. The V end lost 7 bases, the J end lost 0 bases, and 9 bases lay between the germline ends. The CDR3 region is CASKGGMNTEAFF. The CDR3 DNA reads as TGTGCCAGCAAGGGAGGGATGAACACTGAAGCTTTCTTT.

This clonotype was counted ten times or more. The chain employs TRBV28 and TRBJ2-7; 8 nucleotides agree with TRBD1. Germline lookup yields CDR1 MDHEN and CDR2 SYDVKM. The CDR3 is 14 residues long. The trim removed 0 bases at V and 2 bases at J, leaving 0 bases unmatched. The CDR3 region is CASSLWDRAYEQYF. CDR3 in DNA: TGTGCCAGCAGTTTATGGGACAGGGCCTACGAGCAGTACTTC.

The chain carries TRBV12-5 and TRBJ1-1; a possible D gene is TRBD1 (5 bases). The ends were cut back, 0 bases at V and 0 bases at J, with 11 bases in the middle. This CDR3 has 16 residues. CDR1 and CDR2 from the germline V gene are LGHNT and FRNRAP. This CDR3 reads CASGLVSGIMNTEAFF. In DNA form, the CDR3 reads TGTGCTAGTGGTTTGGTATCAGGGATCATGAACACTGAAGCTTTCTTT.

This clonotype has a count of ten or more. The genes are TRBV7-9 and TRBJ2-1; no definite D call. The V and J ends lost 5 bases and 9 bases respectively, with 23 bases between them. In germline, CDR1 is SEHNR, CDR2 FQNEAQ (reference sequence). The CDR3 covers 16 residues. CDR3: CASSPTGSKVVGEQFF. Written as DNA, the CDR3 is TGTGCCAGCAGCCCCACGGGCAGTAAGGTAGTCGGTGAGCAGTTCTTC. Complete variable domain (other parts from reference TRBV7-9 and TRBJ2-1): DTGVSQNPRHKITKRGQNVTFRCDPISEHNRLYWYRQTLGQGPEFLTYFQNEAQLEKSRLLSDRFSAERPKGSFSTLEIQRTEQGDSAMYLCASSPTGSKVVGEQFFGPGTRLTVL.

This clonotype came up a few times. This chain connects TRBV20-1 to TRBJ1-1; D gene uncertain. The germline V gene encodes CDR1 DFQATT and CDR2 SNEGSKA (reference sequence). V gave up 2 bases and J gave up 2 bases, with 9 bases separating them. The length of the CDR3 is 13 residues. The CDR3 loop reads CSARPGANTEAFF. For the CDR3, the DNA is TGCAGTGCTAGACCCGGAGCCAACACTGAAGCTTTCTTT.

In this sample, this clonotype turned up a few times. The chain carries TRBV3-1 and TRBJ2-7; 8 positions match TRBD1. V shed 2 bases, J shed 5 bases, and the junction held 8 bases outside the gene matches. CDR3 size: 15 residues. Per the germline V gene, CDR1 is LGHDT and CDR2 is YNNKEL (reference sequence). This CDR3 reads CASSQTPDRGHEQYF. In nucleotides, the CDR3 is TGTGCCAGCAGCCAAACCCCAGACAGGGGCCACGAGCAGTACTTC.

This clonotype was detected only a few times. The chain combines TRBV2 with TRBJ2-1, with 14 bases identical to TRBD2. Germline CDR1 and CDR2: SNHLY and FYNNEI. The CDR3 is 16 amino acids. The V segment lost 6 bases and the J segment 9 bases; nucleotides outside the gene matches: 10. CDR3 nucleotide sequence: TGTGCCAGCAGCCTGACTAGCGGGGGGGCCCGCGGTGAGCAGTTCTTC. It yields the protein CASSLTSGGARGEQFF.

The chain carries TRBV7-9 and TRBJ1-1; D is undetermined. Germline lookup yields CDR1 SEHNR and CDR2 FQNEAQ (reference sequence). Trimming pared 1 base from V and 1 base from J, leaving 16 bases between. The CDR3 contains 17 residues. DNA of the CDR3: TGTGCCAGCAGCTTAGACTATTTCCCAGGATCGAACACTGAAGCTTTCTTT. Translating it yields CASSLDYFPGSNTEAFF.

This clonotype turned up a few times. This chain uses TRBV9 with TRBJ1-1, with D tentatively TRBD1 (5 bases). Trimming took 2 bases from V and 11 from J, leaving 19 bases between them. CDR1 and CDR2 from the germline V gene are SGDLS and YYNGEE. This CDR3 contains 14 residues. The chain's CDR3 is CASSVSPVGTTAFF. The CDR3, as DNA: TGTGCCAGCAGCGTTAGTCCCGTGGGGACTACGGCTTTCTTT. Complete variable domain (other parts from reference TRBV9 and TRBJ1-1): DSGVTQTPKHLITATGQRVTLRCSPRSGDLSVYWYQQSLDQGLQFLIQYYNGEERAKGNILERFSAQQFPDLHSELNLSSLELGDSALYFCASSVSPVGTTAFFGQGTRLTVV.

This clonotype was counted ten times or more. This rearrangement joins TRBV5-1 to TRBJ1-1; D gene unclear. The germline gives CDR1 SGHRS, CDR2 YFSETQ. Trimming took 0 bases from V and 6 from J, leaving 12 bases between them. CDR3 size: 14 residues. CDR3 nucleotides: TGCGCCAGCAGCTTGGGCAACTTGGGGTCTGAAGCTTTCTTT. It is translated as CASSLGNLGSEAFF.

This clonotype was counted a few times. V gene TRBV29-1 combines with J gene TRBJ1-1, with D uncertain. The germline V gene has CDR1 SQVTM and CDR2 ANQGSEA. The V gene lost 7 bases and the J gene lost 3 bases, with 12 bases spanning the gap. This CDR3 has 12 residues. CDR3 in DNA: TGCAGCGGGGTCAGGTCGTACACTGAAGCTTTCTTT. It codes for CSGVRSYTEAFF.

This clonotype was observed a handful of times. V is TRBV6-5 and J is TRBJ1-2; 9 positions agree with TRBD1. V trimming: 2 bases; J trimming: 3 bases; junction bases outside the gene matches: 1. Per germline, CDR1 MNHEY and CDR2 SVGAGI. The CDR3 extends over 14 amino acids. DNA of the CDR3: TGTGCCAGCAGTTACGGGACAGGGTACTATGGCTACACCTTC. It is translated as CASSYGTGYYGYTF.

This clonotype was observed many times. CDR3: CASSQDPVRTGTRGEKLFF. The CDR3 DNA reads TGTGCCAGCAGCCAAGATCCCGTTCGTACCGGGACAAGGGGGGAAAAACTGTTTTTT. This chain links TRBV14 with TRBJ1-4; D may be TRBD1 (6 bases). V was trimmed by 0 bases and J by 8 bases, leaving 25 bases between them. This CDR3 contains 19 residues. In germline, CDR1 is SGHDN, CDR2 FVKESK.

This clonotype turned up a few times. CDR3 sequence (DNA): TGTGCCAGCAGCCAACAGGACAGACCGAACACCGGGGAGCTGTTTTTT. Amino acids: CASSQQDRPNTGELFF. The chain employs TRBV4-2 and TRBJ2-2, with a tentative D call TRBD1 (6 bases). Germline lookup yields CDR1 LGHNA and CDR2 YNFKEQ. The CDR3 length is 16 residues. Trimming pared 2 bases from V and 0 bases from J, leaving 10 bases between.

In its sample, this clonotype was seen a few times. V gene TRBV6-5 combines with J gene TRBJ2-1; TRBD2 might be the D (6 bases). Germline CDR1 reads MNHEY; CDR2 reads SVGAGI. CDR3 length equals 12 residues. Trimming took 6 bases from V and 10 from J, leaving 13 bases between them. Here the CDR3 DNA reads TGTGCCAGCAGCCCCCCGGGGGAGGAGCAGTTCTTC. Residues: CASSPPGEEQFF.

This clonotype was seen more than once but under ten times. The CDR3 reads CASSLMLGTQETQYF. The CDR3 coding sequence is TGTGCCAGCAGCTTAATGTTGGGTACGCAAGAGACCCAGTACTTC. This sequence joins TRBV11-2 and TRBJ2-5, with D hard to call. Germline loops: CDR1 SGHAT, CDR2 FQNNGV. The CDR3 has 15 residues. V was trimmed by 2 bases and J by 2 bases, leaving 12 bases between them. The full variable domain, completed using reference TRBV11-2 and TRBJ2-5, is EAGVAQSPRYKIIEKRQSVAFWCNPISGHATLYWYQQILGQGPKLLIQFQNNGVVDDSQLPKDRFSAERLKGVDSTLKIQPAKLEDSAVYLCASSLMLGTQETQYFGPGTRLLVL.